These 17 T cell receptor beta chains were sequenced from one sample in a study of vaccination effects on CD4 cells after COVID-19. After expansion with viral peptide pools in the ViraFEST assay, antigen-specific CD4+ T cells were sequenced. The authors isolated CD4+ T cells after around 11 days of culture. PCR-confirmed SARS-CoV-2 infection occurred in the person between March and December 2020. No antigen has been identified for these receptors. Here immunoSEQ multiplex PCR was the method, and the copy in TCRdb shows in-frame clones only, minus some. The repertoire consists of tens of thousands of clones, with more than 70% occurring once and the leading ten covering approximately 35%. Specimen: CD4+ T cells from PBMCs cultured with a peptide pool, collected before COVID-19 vaccination. The receptors were gathered from a human donor who had a prior SARS-CoV-2 infection.

The chain links TRBV23-1 to TRBJ2-4, with D unclear. TRBV23-1 carries the ORF label, with uncertain function. This CDR3 spans 13 amino acids. Trimming stripped 6 bases from V and 0 bases from J, with 6 bases between. As DNA, the CDR3 is TGCGCCAGCAGGAAGATAGCCAAAAACATTCAGTACTTC. Translation gives CASRKIAKNIQYF.

The chain couples TRBV2 to TRBJ1-1; no definite D call. Germline loops: CDR1 SNHLY, CDR2 FYNNEI. CDR3 length equals 15 residues. Deletions cut 6 bases from V and 7 bases from J, with 21 bases between. CDR3 DNA sequence: TGTGCCAGCAGGGATCATCTCGAGGAAACCGATGAAGCTTTCTTT. This gives the protein CASRDHLEETDEAFF.

The chain links TRBV7-9 to TRBJ1-5; weak D call: TRBD1 (6 bases). The germline V gene has CDR1 SEHNR and CDR2 FQNEAQ (reference sequence). The V end lost 4 bases, the J end lost 9 bases, and 10 bases lay between the germline ends. There are 12 residues in the CDR3. This CDR3 reads CASSSEDRPQHF. In DNA, the CDR3 is TGTGCCAGCAGCTCGGAGGACAGGCCCCAGCATTTT.

The genes are TRBV6-5 and TRBJ2-1; TRBD2 agrees at 8 bases. CDR3 length: 15 residues. Germline-derived CDR1 and CDR2 are MNHEY and SVGAGI. J lost 9 bases, V lost 6 bases, and 13 bases had no gene match. CDR3 in DNA: TGTGCCAGCAGACTCAAGCGGGGGTCCCTCGGTGAGCAGTTCTTC. Encoded protein: CASRLKRGSLGEQFF.

This rearrangement joins TRBV2 to TRBJ1-6; 8 bases line up with TRBD1. CDR1 and CDR2 (germline): SNHLY, FYNNEI. CDR3 size: 14 residues. V was pared by 11 bases and J by 7 bases, with 10 bases of the junction left unmatched. CDR3 sequence: CASRQGTGNSPLHF. CDR3 in DNA: TGTGCCTCCCGCCAGGGGACAGGAAATTCACCCCTCCACTTT.

This clone was detected a few times. CDR3: CASFGDRSYEQYF. The CDR3 DNA sequence: TGTGCCAGCTTCGGGGACAGGTCCTACGAGCAGTACTTC. This chain links TRBV2 with TRBJ2-7; 8 bases fit TRBD1. CDR3 size: 13 residues. The germline V gene has CDR1 SNHLY and CDR2 FYNNEI. V was clipped by 8 bases and J by 1 base; unmatched bases: 4. The full variable domain, completed using reference TRBV2 and TRBJ2-7, is EPEVTQTPSHQVTQMGQEVILRCVPISNHLYFYWYRQILGQKVEFLVSFYNNEISEKSEIFDDQFSVERPDGSNFTLKIRSTKLEDSAMYFCASFGDRSYEQYFGPGTRLTVT.

V usage is TRBV20-1 and J usage is TRBJ2-5; possibly TRBD2 for D (6 bases). CDR3 length equals 13 residues. Germline loops: CDR1 DFQATT, CDR2 SNEGSKA (reference sequence). V lost 3 bases to trimming and J lost 5 bases, with 13 bases between them. CDR3 loop: CSASGGNGETQYF. The CDR3 DNA reads TGCAGTGCTAGTGGCGGGAACGGCGAGACCCAGTACTTC.

The rearrangement links TRBV2 to TRBJ2-1; 15 bases line up with TRBD2. Germline V CDR1 and CDR2: SNHLY, FYNNEI. CDR3 length equals 19 residues. Unmatched junction bases numbered 9, after V lost 6 bases and J lost 0 bases. The DNA of the CDR3 is TGTGCCAGCAGGGATAGGACTAGCGGGGGGGCTAACTCCTACAATGAGCAGTTCTTC. As protein: CASRDRTSGGANSYNEQFF.

This clone was counted only a few times. This chain uses TRBV27 with TRBJ1-5; D gene ambiguous. The CDR3 totals 14 residues. Trimming stripped 2 bases from V and 1 base from J, with 6 bases between. Germline CDR1 is MNHEY and CDR2 is SMNVEV (reference sequence). The CDR3 reads CASSLKRSNQPQHF. The CDR3 nucleotides read TGTGCCAGCAGTTTAAAACGGAGCAATCAGCCCCAGCATTTT.

This clone came up a few times. The chain combines TRBV2 with TRBJ1-3; 7 nucleotides agree with TRBD1. Losses at the gene ends were 4 bases for V and 0 bases for J; bases not matched to a gene: 12. Germline V gives CDR1 SNHLY, CDR2 FYNNEI. CDR3 length: 18 residues. The CDR3 is CASSANSDRRSSGNTIYF. The CDR3 DNA follows: TGTGCCAGCAGTGCCAACTCGGACAGGCGAAGCTCTGGAAACACCATATATTTT.

The chain is built from TRBV9 and TRBJ2-2; 13 bases align to TRBD2. CDR1 and CDR2 (germline): SGDLS, YYNGEE. The CDR3 spans 17 residues. The V gene end was trimmed by 4 bases and the J gene end by 6 bases; junction bases not matched to a gene: 9. This CDR3 is CASSPSTSGGASGELFF. The CDR3 nucleotides read TGTGCCAGCAGCCCATCTACTAGCGGGGGGGCCTCCGGGGAGCTGTTTTTT.

J is TRBJ2-5 and V is TRBV5-1; no reliable D call. CDR1 is SGHRS, CDR2 YFSETQ, per germline. The CDR3 has 13 residues. The V gene lost 0 bases and the J gene lost 5 bases, with 8 bases spanning the gap. CDR3 in amino acids: CASSLGSLETQYF. DNA of the CDR3: TGCGCCAGCAGCTTGGGTTCCCTGGAGACCCAGTACTTC. Variable domain in full (rest from reference TRBV5-1 and TRBJ2-5): KAGVTQTPRYLIKTRGQQVTLSCSPISGHRSVSWYQQTPGQGLQFLFEYFSETQRNKGNFPGRFSGRQFSNSRSEMNVSTLELGDSALYLCASSLGSLETQYFGPGTRLLVL.

In this sample, this clone turned up a few times. The chain recombines TRBV2 with TRBJ1-5; 9 bases are shared with TRBD1. The CDR3 runs to 16 residues. Unmatched junction bases numbered 10, after V lost 4 bases and J lost 6 bases. CDR1 SNHLY and CDR2 FYNNEI come from the germline V gene. In DNA, the CDR3 is TGTGCCAGCAGTGGGGTGCCGCGACAGGGGGGTCAGCCCCAGCATTTT. The encoded protein is CASSGVPRQGGQPQHF. Filled out from reference TRBV2 and TRBJ1-5, the complete variable domain reads EPEVTQTPSHQVTQMGQEVILRCVPISNHLYFYWYRQILGQKVEFLVSFYNNEISEKSEIFDDQFSVERPDGSNFTLKIRSTKLEDSAMYFCASSGVPRQGGQPQHFGDGTRLSIL.

This chain joins TRBV7-2 and TRBJ1-4; 7 bases agree with TRBD1. The CDR3 loop spans 15 amino acids. Losses at the gene ends were 4 bases for V and 5 bases for J; bases not matched to a gene: 7. Per germline, CDR1 SGHTA and CDR2 FQGNSA. Written as DNA, the CDR3 is TGTGCCAGCAGCTCCCGGGACAGAAACAATGAAAAACTGTTTTTT. Translated, it gives CASSSRDRNNEKLFF.

This clone has just a few counts. The chain links TRBV19 to TRBJ2-1; 8 bases match TRBD2. V dropped 5 bases and J dropped 9; count of bases not matched to a gene: 6. Germline V lookup: CDR1 LNHDA, CDR2 SQIVND (reference sequence). The CDR3 has 13 amino acids. CDR3 in DNA: TGTGCCAGTAGTCCGGGACTAGTTCTTGAGCAGTTCTTC. Amino acids: CASSPGLVLEQFF.

The chain uses TRBV5-1 and TRBJ1-3; 9 nucleotides line up with TRBD1. Per germline, CDR1 SGHRS and CDR2 YFSETQ. The CDR3 is 15 residues long. J gave up 4 bases and V 4 bases, and 6 bases lay outside the gene matches. The CDR3 DNA sequence: TGCGCCAGCAGCCCACAGGGGGCGAGAGGAAACACCATATATTTT. Amino acids: CASSPQGARGNTIYF. The variable domain in full, with the rest retrieved from reference TRBV5-1 and TRBJ1-3, is KAGVTQTPRYLIKTRGQQVTLSCSPISGHRSVSWYQQTPGQGLQFLFEYFSETQRNKGNFPGRFSGRQFSNSRSEMNVSTLELGDSALYLCASSPQGARGNTIYFGEGSWLTVV.

V and J are TRBV9 and TRBJ1-1; tentative D call: TRBD1 (6 bases). Per the germline V gene, CDR1 is SGDLS and CDR2 is YYNGEE. The V gene lost 4 bases and the J gene lost 5 bases, with 15 bases spanning the gap. There are 14 residues in the CDR3. CDR3 protein: CASSLDGRGTEAFF. CDR3 nucleotides: TGTGCCAGCAGCCTGGATGGTAGGGGGACTGAAGCTTTCTTT.